What follows is one T cell receptor (beta chain) and its context. This clonotype was found many times. Its antigen has not been determined. Base qualities are missing; no much larger clone stands one base away. Library generation was performed with 5' RACE. The sequencer listed for this sample is NextSeq 500. In the TCR library protocol, unique molecular identifiers were attached to individual cDNA molecules to correct for PCR bias and sequencing error. Both TCR alpha and beta chains were sequenced, and tight co-correlation was observed between alpha and beta sequence abundances in each sample. The source study handled its data this way. Decombinator V4 was used to annotate TCR sequences for V gene, J gene and CDR3. TCRs were defined as expanded if a significant change between any two time points was detected under a Poisson model with p below 0.0001. Abundances of TCRs were expressed as counts per million after normalisation to the total number of TCRs sequenced in each sample. VDJdb, accessed 1 November 2021, was searched for CMV, EBV and SARS-CoV-2 annotated TCRs, with TCRs annotated for multiple antigens excluded. The public reads were run again by TCRdb, first through fastp at Q25 and then through MiXCR, and only productive beta chains were kept. Entries that share a CDR3 protein sequence are merged under the most common genes and DNA. The authors' filters were not applied to this entry. For this sample there are just over 70,000 distinct CDR3 sequences; 9.5% to 15% appear just once. The top ten clonotypes cover around 1.3% of the sample.

The study was a case-control design nested within a healthcare worker cohort in London, UK, with weekly nasopharyngeal swab PCR tests and blood sampling. Healthcare workers were enrolled in the week of the UK lockdown, from 23 to 31 March 2020, and were followed every week for up to roughly 16 weeks. These data originate in a study of early T cells in non-severe SARS-CoV-2 infection (dated by TCRdb to the early 2020s). Looking at the study overall: Because TCR sequencing relied on bulk RNA taken from unsorted whole blood, pairing of alpha and beta chains was not possible. Study-wide findings and limitations: Matching against VDJdb was skewed toward anti-spike CD8 responses, likely underestimated virus-specific expansions, and missed private and CD4 specificities.

The clonotype originates from an adult who was a healthcare worker with PCR-confirmed SARS-CoV-2 infection or an uninfected control (not recorded which). Sequencing was done on a sample of whole blood.

The DNA sequence reads TGTGCCAGCAGTTTATTCGGTGCAGGGTCTCTTAACACTGAAGCTTTCTTT. Protein translation: CASSLFGAGSLNTEAFF. The chain couples TRBV12-3 or TRBV12-4 to TRBJ1-1, with TRBD1 perhaps the D gene, on 5 matching bases. Deletion took 2 bases off V and 2 bases off J, with a span of 18 bases between the germline ends. The CDR3 goes from the cysteine to the phenylalanine over 17 residues. The retained sequence is limited to the CDR3, 51 bases, with the frame set at the first base.